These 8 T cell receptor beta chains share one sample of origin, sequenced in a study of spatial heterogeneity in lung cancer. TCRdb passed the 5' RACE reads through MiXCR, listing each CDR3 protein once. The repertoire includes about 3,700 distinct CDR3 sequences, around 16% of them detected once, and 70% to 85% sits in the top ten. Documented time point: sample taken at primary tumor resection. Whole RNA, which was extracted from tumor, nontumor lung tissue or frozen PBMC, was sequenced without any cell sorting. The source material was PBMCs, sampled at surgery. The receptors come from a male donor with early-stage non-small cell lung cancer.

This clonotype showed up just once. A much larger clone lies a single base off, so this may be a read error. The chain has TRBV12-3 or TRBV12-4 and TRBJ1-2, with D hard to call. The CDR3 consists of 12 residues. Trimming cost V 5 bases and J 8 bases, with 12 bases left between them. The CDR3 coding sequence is TGTGCCAGCAGTCGTTCTATCAGAGGCTACACCTTC. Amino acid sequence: CASSRSIRGYTF.

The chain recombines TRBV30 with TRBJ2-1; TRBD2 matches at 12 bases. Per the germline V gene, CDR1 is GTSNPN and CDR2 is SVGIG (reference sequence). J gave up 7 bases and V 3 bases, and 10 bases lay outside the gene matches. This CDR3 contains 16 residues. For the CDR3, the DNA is TGTGCCTGGAGCCAAAGACTAGCGGGAGCGGGGAATGAGCAGTTCTTC. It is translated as CAWSQRLAGAGNEQFF.

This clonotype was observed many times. CDR3 loop: CASSFQVGFRDGADTEAFF. CDR3 sequence (DNA): TGTGCCAGCAGCTTTCAGGTTGGGTTCAGGGATGGTGCGGACACTGAAGCTTTCTTT. The rearrangement uses TRBV7-6 and TRBJ1-1; a weak D match, TRBD1 (5 bases). The CDR3 extends over 19 amino acids. CDR1 is SGHVS, CDR2 FNYEAQ, per germline. V was clipped by 3 bases and J by 3 bases, with 26 bases between them.

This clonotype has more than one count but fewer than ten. Here the CDR3 reads CASSKRTGENEKLFF. The DNA of the CDR3 is TGTGCCAGCAGCAAAAGGACAGGGGAAAATGAAAAACTGTTTTTT. J is TRBJ1-4 and V is TRBV9; 9 bases match TRBD1. V trimming: 4 bases; J trimming: 5 bases; junction bases outside the gene matches: 6. CDR3 length: 15 amino acids. The germline V gene encodes CDR1 SGDLS and CDR2 YYNGEE.

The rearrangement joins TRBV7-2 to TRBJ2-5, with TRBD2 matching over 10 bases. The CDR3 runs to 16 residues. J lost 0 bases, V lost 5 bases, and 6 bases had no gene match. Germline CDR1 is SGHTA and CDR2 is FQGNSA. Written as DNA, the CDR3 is TGTGCCAGCAGCAAACAAGGACTAGCGGACCAAGAGACCCAGTACTTC. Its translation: CASSKQGLADQETQYF. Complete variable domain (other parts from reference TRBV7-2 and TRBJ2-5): GAGVSQSPSNKVTEKGKDVELRCDPISGHTALYWYRQSLGQGLEFLIYFQGNSAPDKSGLPSDRFSAERTGGSVSTLTIQRTQQEDSAVYLCASSKQGLADQETQYFGPGTRLLVL.

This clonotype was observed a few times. The CDR3 sequence is CAIRPQGKGDEQFF. CDR3 in DNA: TGTGCCATCAGACCCCAGGGGAAAGGGGATGAGCAGTTCTTC. The chain links TRBV10-3 to TRBJ2-1; TRBD1 might be the D (6 bases). The CDR3 sequence is 14 residues long. The V gene lost 6 bases and the J gene lost 8 bases, with 17 bases spanning the gap. The germline V gene encodes CDR1 ENHRY and CDR2 SYGVKD.

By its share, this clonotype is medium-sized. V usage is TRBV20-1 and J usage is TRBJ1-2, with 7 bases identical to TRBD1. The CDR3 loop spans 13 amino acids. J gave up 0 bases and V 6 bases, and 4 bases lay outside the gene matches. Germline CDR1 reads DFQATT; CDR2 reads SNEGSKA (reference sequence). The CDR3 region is CSAGQGANYGYTF. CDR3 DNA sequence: TGCAGTGCCGGGCAGGGGGCTAACTATGGCTACACCTTC.

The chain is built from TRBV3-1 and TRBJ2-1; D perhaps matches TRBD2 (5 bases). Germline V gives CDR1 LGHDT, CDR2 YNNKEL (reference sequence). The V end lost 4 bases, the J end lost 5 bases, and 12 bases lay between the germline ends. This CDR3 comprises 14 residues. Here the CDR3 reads CASSLIYGDNEQFF. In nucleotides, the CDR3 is TGTGCCAGCAGCCTCATCTACGGGGACAATGAGCAGTTCTTC.